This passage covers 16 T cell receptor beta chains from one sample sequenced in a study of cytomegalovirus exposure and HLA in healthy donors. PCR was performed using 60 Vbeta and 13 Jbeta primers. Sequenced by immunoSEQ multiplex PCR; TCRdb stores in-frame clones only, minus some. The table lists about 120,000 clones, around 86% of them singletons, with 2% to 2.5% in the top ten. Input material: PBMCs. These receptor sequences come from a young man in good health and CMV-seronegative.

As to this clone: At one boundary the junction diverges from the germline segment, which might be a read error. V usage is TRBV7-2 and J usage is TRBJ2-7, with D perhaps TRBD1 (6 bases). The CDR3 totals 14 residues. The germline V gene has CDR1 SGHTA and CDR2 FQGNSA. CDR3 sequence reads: CASTLEQGGYEQYF. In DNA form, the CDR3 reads TGTGCCAGCACCTTAGAACAGGGCGGGTACGAGCAGTACTTC.

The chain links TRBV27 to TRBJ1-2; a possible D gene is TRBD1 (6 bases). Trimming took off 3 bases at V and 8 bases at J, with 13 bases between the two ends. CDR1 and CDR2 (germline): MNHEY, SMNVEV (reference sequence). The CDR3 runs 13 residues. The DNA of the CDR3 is TGTGCCAGCAGTTTGAACAGGGATTACGGCTACACCTTC. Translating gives CASSLNRDYGYTF.

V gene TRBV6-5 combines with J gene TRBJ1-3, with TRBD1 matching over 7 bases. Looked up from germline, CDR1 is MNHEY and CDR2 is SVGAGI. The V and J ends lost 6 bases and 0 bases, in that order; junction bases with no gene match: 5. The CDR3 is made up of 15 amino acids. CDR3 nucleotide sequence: TGTGCCAGCAGAACAACAGGGGACTCTGGAAACACCATATATTTT. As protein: CASRTTGDSGNTIYF.

DNA for the CDR3: TGTGCCAGCAGCTTCTCCCACTCCGGACTGAAGAACACTGAAGCTTTCTTT. Amino acids: CASSFSHSGLKNTEAFF. The V call is TRBV5-6, the J call TRBJ1-1; D not certain. The CDR3 totals 17 residues. With 2 bases removed from V and 1 base from J, the gap between germline ends came to 18 bases. The V gene's germline CDR1 is SGHDT and CDR2 YYEEEE.

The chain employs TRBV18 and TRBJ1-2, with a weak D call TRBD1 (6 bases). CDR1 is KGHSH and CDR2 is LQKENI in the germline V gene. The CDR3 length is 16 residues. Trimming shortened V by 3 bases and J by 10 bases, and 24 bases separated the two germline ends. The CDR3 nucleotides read TGTGCCAGCTCACCGGGGGGGGCGGCGTATCCCGATGTCTACACCTTC. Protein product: CASSPGGAAYPDVYTF.

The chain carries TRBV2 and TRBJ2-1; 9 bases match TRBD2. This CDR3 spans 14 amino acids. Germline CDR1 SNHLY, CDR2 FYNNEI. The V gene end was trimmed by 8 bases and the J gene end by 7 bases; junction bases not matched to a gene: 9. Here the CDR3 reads CASGGLAGWNEQFF. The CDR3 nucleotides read TGTGCCAGCGGGGGGCTAGCGGGGTGGAATGAGCAGTTCTTC.

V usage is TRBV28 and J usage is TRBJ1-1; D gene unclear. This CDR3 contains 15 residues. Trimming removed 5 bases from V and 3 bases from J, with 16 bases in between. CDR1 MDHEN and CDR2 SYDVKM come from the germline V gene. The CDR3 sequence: CASSATAPGYTEAFF. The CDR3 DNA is TGTGCCAGCAGTGCGACCGCTCCGGGGTACACTGAAGCTTTCTTT.

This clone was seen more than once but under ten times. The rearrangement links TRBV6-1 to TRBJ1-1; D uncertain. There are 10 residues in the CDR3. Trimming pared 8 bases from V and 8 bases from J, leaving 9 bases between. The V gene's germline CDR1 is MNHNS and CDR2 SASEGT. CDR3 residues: CASSLWEAFF. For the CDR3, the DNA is TGTGCCAGCTCACTGTGGGAAGCTTTCTTT.

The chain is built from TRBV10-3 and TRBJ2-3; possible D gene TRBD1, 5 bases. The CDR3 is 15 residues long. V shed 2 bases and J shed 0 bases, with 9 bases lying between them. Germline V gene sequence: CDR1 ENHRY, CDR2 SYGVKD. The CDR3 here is CAISEKGSSTDTQYF. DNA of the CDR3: TGTGCCATCAGTGAGAAGGGGTCTAGCACAGATACGCAGTATTTT.

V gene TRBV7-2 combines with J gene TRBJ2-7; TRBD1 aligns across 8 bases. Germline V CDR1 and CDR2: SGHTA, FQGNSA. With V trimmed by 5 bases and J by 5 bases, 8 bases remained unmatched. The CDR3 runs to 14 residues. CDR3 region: CASSLRQGRNEQYF. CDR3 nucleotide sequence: TGTGCCAGCAGCCTTAGACAGGGGAGGAACGAGCAGTACTTC.

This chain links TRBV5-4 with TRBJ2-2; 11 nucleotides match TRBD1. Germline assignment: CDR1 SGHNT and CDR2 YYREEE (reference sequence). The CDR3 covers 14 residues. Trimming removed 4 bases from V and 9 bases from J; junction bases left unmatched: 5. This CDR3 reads CASSPDRGLRELFF. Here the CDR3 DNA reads TGTGCCAGCAGCCCGGACAGGGGGCTCAGGGAGCTGTTTTTT.

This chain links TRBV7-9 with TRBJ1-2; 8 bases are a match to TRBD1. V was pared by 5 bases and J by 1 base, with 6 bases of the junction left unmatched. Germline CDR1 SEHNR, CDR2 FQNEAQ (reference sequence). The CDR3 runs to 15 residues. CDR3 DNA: TGTGCCAGCAGCCTTCAGGGGGCGCTTAACTATGGCTACACCTTC. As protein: CASSLQGALNYGYTF.

The DNA for the CDR3 is TGTGCCAGCTCACCTGGGACAGGTTTCGATCAGCCCCAGCATTTT. Amino acid sequence: CASSPGTGFDQPQHF. The rearrangement joins TRBV18 to TRBJ1-5; 8 bases map to TRBD1. The germline gives CDR1 KGHSH, CDR2 LQKENI. Trimming at V came to 3 bases and at J to 5 bases, leaving 6 bases not matched to a gene. The CDR3 has 15 amino acids.

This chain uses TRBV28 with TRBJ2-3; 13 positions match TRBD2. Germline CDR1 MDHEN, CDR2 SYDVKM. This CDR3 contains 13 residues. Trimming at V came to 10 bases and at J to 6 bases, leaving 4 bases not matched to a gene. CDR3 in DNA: TGTGCCACCACGACTAGCGGGGGGGATACGCAGTATTTT. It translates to CATTTSGGDTQYF.

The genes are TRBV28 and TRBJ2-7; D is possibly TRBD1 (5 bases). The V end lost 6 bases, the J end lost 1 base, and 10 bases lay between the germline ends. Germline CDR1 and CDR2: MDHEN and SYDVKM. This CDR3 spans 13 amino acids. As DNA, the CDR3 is TGTGCCAGCAGCGCAGGGCCTTCCTACGAGCAGTACTTC. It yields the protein CASSAGPSYEQYF.

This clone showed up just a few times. CDR3: CASSPTRTGELFF. As DNA, the CDR3 is TGTGCCAGCAGCCCTACCCGGACCGGGGAGCTGTTTTTT. The chain couples TRBV7-2 to TRBJ2-2; D not certain. This CDR3 has 13 residues. CDR1 and CDR2 from the germline V gene are SGHTA and FQGNSA. Trimming took off 5 bases at V and 5 bases at J, with 9 bases between the two ends.